The rows below give T cell receptor beta chains drawn from one sample of a study of siplizumab effects on memory and regulatory T cells. Assay: immunoSEQ multiplex PCR; the TCRdb copy retains only in-frame clones and omits some. Of under 85,000 clones listed, roughly 88% are singletons. Input material: Tregs sorted from blood. All receptors come from a human donor in good health. CDR3s include the opening cysteine and the closing phenylalanine or tryptophan. Each record gives: clone size, J gene, V gene, CDR3 protein. The listing skips clone size in some rows; elsewhere it reads once, few, many or a size class.

abundance: -
j_gene: TRBJ2-1
v_gene: TRBV19
CDR3aa: CASTTGLAGGPNEQFF

abundance: few
j_gene: TRBJ2-1
v_gene: TRBV29-1
CDR3aa: CSVEGALAGRNEQFF

abundance: -
j_gene: TRBJ2-4
v_gene: TRBV14
CDR3aa: CASSPLGGHGDIQYF

abundance: -
j_gene: TRBJ1-2
v_gene: TRBV29-1
CDR3aa: CSVERQALYGYTF

abundance: -
j_gene: TRBJ2-5
v_gene: TRBV7-8
CDR3aa: CASRAGETQYF

abundance: few
j_gene: TRBJ2-7
v_gene: TRBV5-1
CDR3aa: CASSLALTASYEQYF

abundance: -
j_gene: TRBJ2-1
v_gene: TRBV27
CDR3aa: CASIRYNEQFF

abundance: -
j_gene: TRBJ1-2
v_gene: TRBV5-5
CDR3aa: CASSSTVTVNYGYTF

abundance: -
j_gene: TRBJ1-4
v_gene: TRBV5-1
CDR3aa: CASSDGGINEKLFF

abundance: -
j_gene: TRBJ2-1
v_gene: TRBV2
CDR3aa: CASSEPGLSLLSYNEQFF

abundance: once
j_gene: TRBJ2-1
v_gene: TRBV6-1
CDR3aa: CASNRLAGYNEQFF

abundance: -
j_gene: TRBJ1-1
v_gene: TRBV5-1
CDR3aa: CASSLYVSNTEAFF

abundance: -
j_gene: TRBJ1-1
v_gene: TRBV2
CDR3aa: CASSEAGLPNTEAFF

abundance: -
j_gene: TRBJ2-6
v_gene: TRBV11-2
CDR3aa: CASSLLSGANVLTF

abundance: once
j_gene: TRBJ2-1
v_gene: TRBV11-3
CDR3aa: CASSFSGQYNEQFF

abundance: -
j_gene: TRBJ2-7
v_gene: TRBV27
CDR3aa: CASSLRGGLYEQYF

abundance: -
j_gene: TRBJ2-3
v_gene: TRBV30
CDR3aa: CAWSPRARASGRTDTQYF

abundance: -
j_gene: TRBJ1-3
v_gene: TRBV6-6
CDR3aa: CASSVPGQGYTIYF

abundance: -
j_gene: TRBJ2-4
v_gene: TRBV6-4
CDR3aa: CASGDRAQAKNIQYF

abundance: -
j_gene: TRBJ2-7
v_gene: TRBV4-2
CDR3aa: CASSQDGGEQYF

abundance: -
j_gene: TRBJ2-7
v_gene: TRBV4-2
CDR3aa: CASSQGVGLAGKYEQYF

abundance: -
j_gene: TRBJ2-1
v_gene: TRBV19
CDR3aa: CASSIISKQFF

abundance: -
j_gene: TRBJ2-5
v_gene: TRBV6-1
CDR3aa: CASSATSGRALRETQYF

abundance: -
j_gene: TRBJ2-1
v_gene: TRBV6-5
CDR3aa: CASSYSGGVSYNEQFF

abundance: -
j_gene: TRBJ2-1
v_gene: TRBV6-6
CDR3aa: CASSSQWAYNEQFF

abundance: -
j_gene: TRBJ2-7
v_gene: TRBV5-1
CDR3aa: CASSLQGSYEQYF

abundance: once
j_gene: TRBJ1-5
v_gene: TRBV6-6
CDR3aa: CASTVTGGNQPQHF

abundance: once
j_gene: TRBJ1-3
v_gene: TRBV7-8
CDR3aa: CASSLADRAGNTIYF

abundance: -
j_gene: TRBJ2-7
v_gene: TRBV7-2
CDR3aa: CASSRTVDGAWGYEQYF

abundance: -
j_gene: TRBJ2-3
v_gene: TRBV5-4
CDR3aa: CASKWEGTDTQYF

abundance: -
j_gene: TRBJ2-7
v_gene: TRBV6-5
CDR3aa: CASSYRGGEQYF

abundance: -
j_gene: TRBJ2-1
v_gene: TRBV7-2
CDR3aa: CASSLNPITSGRDYNEQFF

abundance: -
j_gene: TRBJ2-5
v_gene: TRBV7-6
CDR3aa: CASSSGRVETQYF

abundance: -
j_gene: TRBJ1-3
v_gene: TRBV30
CDR3aa: CAWSLGSHSGNTIYF

abundance: -
j_gene: TRBJ2-3
v_gene: TRBV13
CDR3aa: CASSLGGVYSGQRADTQYF

abundance: few
j_gene: TRBJ1-2
v_gene: TRBV6-5
CDR3aa: CASSYGQGRGGGYTF

abundance: -
j_gene: TRBJ1-1
v_gene: TRBV14
CDR3aa: CASRCEVEDTEAFF

abundance: -
j_gene: TRBJ2-2
v_gene: TRBV2
CDR3aa: CASRLFNTGELFF

abundance: -
j_gene: TRBJ1-5
v_gene: TRBV30
CDR3aa: CAWSLGAGQPQHF

abundance: -
j_gene: TRBJ2-5
v_gene: TRBV7-3
CDR3aa: CASSLTLRETQYF

abundance: -
j_gene: TRBJ2-7
v_gene: TRBV7-9
CDR3aa: CASSTSGGGLEQYF

abundance: -
j_gene: TRBJ1-5
v_gene: TRBV6-5
CDR3aa: CASSQSSRGTWPQHF

abundance: -
j_gene: TRBJ2-2
v_gene: TRBV6-6
CDR3aa: CASGETNTGELFF

abundance: -
j_gene: TRBJ2-5
v_gene: TRBV5-1
CDR3aa: CASSLASGREETQYF

abundance: -
j_gene: TRBJ2-2
v_gene: TRBV5-6
CDR3aa: CASTEVGRITGELFF

abundance: once
j_gene: TRBJ1-4
v_gene: TRBV15
CDR3aa: CATSRGVYNEKLFF

abundance: -
j_gene: TRBJ1-4
v_gene: TRBV27
CDR3aa: CASSPRGATNEKLFF